One sample yielded the 16 T cell receptor beta chains listed below, sequenced in a study of control samples from healthy donors and cancer patients. Some clones are missing from TCRdb's copy, which holds only in-frame ones; the method was immunoSEQ multiplex PCR. This sample has 150,000 or so clones; about 94% occur once, and the top ten carry 5.7%. The sample was blood. The receptors here all came from a man in his forties in good health.

The CDR3 is CASSLFAGRYNEQFF. DNA for the CDR3: TGTGCCAGCAGCTTATTCGCGGGGCGATACAATGAGCAGTTCTTC. The chain uses TRBV11-2 and TRBJ2-1; weak D call: TRBD2 (6 bases). CDR1 and CDR2 (germline): SGHAT, FQNNGV. This CDR3 has 15 amino acids. Trimming removed 2 bases from V and 4 bases from J, with 12 bases in between.

This chain joins TRBV3-1 (or the pseudogene TRBV3-2) and TRBJ2-7; D gene unclear. The CDR3 extends over 12 amino acids. Trimming left V 4 bases short and J 6 bases short, with 10 bases between. Germline CDR1 and CDR2: LGHDT and YNNKEL (reference sequence). The CDR3 DNA sequence: TGTGCCAGCAGCCGAGGCGGAGTCGAGCAGTACTTC. Encoded protein: CASSRGGVEQYF.

This chain uses TRBV30 with TRBJ1-3; the D is unclear. Trimming shortened V by 0 bases and J by 7 bases, and 13 bases separated the two germline ends. Germline lookup yields CDR1 GTSNPN and CDR2 SVGIG (reference sequence). This CDR3 region has 14 residues. The CDR3, as DNA: TGTGCCTGGAGTGTAGGGTCCTCCGGGAACACCATATATTTT. Encoded protein: CAWSVGSSGNTIYF.

The chain carries TRBV6-2 or TRBV6-3 and TRBJ1-6, with D hard to call. Trimming shortened V by 4 bases and J by 0 bases, and 10 bases separated the two germline ends. The length of the CDR3 is 16 residues. In germline, CDR1 is MNHEY, CDR2 SVGEGT. CDR3 sequence: CASSLDPSSYNSPLHF. In DNA form, the CDR3 reads TGTGCCAGCAGTTTGGACCCGAGCTCCTATAATTCACCCCTCCACTTT.

The rearrangement uses TRBV6-2 or TRBV6-3 and TRBJ1-2, with D possibly TRBD1 on 5 matching bases. V lost 2 bases and J lost 2, with 9 bases in between. The length of the CDR3 is 14 residues. Per the germline V gene, CDR1 is MNHEY and CDR2 is SVGEGT. The DNA for the CDR3 is TGTGCCAGCAGTTACCCGACAGTAAACTATGGCTACACCTTC. This encodes CASSYPTVNYGYTF.

The chain links TRBV7-2 to TRBJ2-5; D is undetermined. Germline V gene data show CDR1 as SGHTA and CDR2 as FQGNSA. Trimming pared 5 bases from V and 9 bases from J, leaving 16 bases between. CDR3 length: 13 residues. CDR3 protein: CASSLGLVSAQYF. CDR3 sequence (DNA): TGTGCCAGCAGCCTCGGGCTAGTCTCGGCCCAGTACTTC.

The chain has TRBV4-1 and TRBJ2-5; D ambiguous. In germline, CDR1 is MGHRA, CDR2 YSYEKL. V was trimmed by 3 bases and J by 3 bases, leaving 14 bases between them. CDR3 length: 15 amino acids. The CDR3 bases are TGCGCCAGCAGCCAGCTGACACTTACGGAAGAGACCCAGTACTTC. Translated: CASSQLTLTEETQYF.

This clone was found once. The rearrangement joins TRBV27 to TRBJ1-2; D ambiguous. V gave up 10 bases and J gave up 4 bases, with 22 bases separating them. Per germline, CDR1 MNHEY and CDR2 SMNVEV (reference sequence). This CDR3 contains 15 residues. CDR3 DNA: TGTGCCACGGGTCTGACGGGCGGCAGCCCCTATGGCTACACCTTC. Its protein product is CATGLTGGSPYGYTF.

The chain joins TRBV29-1 to TRBJ1-1; tentative D call: TRBD1 (6 bases). V lost 4 bases, J lost 0 bases, and 9 bases lay in between. The CDR3 contains 13 residues. Germline V gene sequence: CDR1 SQVTM, CDR2 ANQGSEA. In DNA, the CDR3 is TGCAGCGTTGGGGACACTCTGAACACTGAAGCTTTCTTT. It specifies CSVGDTLNTEAFF.

The chain links TRBV29-1 to TRBJ2-2; TRBD2 is a possible D gene (5 bases). V was clipped by 7 bases and J by 1 base, with 13 bases between them. The CDR3 covers 14 residues. Germline V CDR1 and CDR2: SQVTM, ANQGSEA. CDR3: CSGSLAGNTGELFF. The DNA of the CDR3 is TGCAGCGGATCGCTCGCGGGGAACACCGGGGAGCTGTTTTTT.

The genes are TRBV19 and TRBJ1-2, with a possible D match to TRBD1 (5 bases). The CDR3 length is 14 residues. Trimming stripped 5 bases from V and 4 bases from J, with 14 bases between. Germline values: CDR1 LNHDA, CDR2 SQIVND (reference sequence). This CDR3 is CASSSSTASYGYTF. CDR3 nucleotide sequence: TGTGCCAGTAGTTCCTCGACAGCTTCCTATGGCTACACCTTC.

The genes are TRBV5-6 and TRBJ1-2, with 11 bases identical to TRBD1. The germline V gene encodes CDR1 SGHDT and CDR2 YYEEEE. This CDR3 has 15 amino acids. Losses at the gene ends were 4 bases for V and 4 bases for J; bases not matched to a gene: 6. For the CDR3, the DNA is TGTGCCAGCAGCCCCGGGACAGGGGGAGGCTATGGCTACACCTTC. Protein sequence: CASSPGTGGGYGYTF.

The J gene is TRBJ2-3, the V gene TRBV9; D uncertain. The CDR3 sequence is 16 residues long. Trimming removed 3 bases from V and 0 bases from J, with 14 bases in between. Germline V gives CDR1 SGDLS, CDR2 YYNGEE. CDR3 bases: TGTGCCAGCAGCGGCGTGAACGGCGCTAGCACAGATACGCAGTATTTT. The encoded protein is CASSGVNGASTDTQYF.

CDR3 amino acids: CASSVSGEPYNEQFF. In DNA, the CDR3 is TGTGCCAGCAGCGTTAGCGGGGAGCCATACAATGAGCAGTTCTTC. The rearrangement joins TRBV9 to TRBJ2-1; 8 bases agree with TRBD2. Per germline, CDR1 SGDLS and CDR2 YYNGEE. V lost 2 bases, J lost 4 bases, and 5 bases stayed unmatched. This CDR3 is 15 amino acids long.

The rearrangement links TRBV5-6 to TRBJ1-2, with 10 bases lining up with TRBD1. J lost 6 bases, V lost 2 bases, and 7 bases had no gene match. This CDR3 comprises 15 residues. The germline V gene has CDR1 SGHDT and CDR2 YYEEEE. The chain's CDR3 is CASSFSGQGLDGYTF. The DNA for the CDR3 is TGTGCCAGCAGCTTCTCGGGACAGGGGTTGGATGGCTACACCTTC.

This clone was seen once. The chain couples TRBV27 to TRBJ2-2; 10 bases line up with TRBD1. There are 15 residues in the CDR3. The trim removed 2 bases at V and 8 bases at J, leaving 5 bases unmatched. From germline, CDR1 is MNHEY and CDR2 SMNVEV (reference sequence). CDR3: CASSLGTGESGELFF. The DNA of the CDR3 is TGTGCCAGCAGTTTAGGGACAGGGGAATCTGGGGAGCTGTTTTTT.